The 8 T cell receptor beta chains below were found in one sample sequenced in a study of blood T cell repertoires in COVID-19. The data were produced by immunoSEQ multiplex PCR, yet TCRdb's version contains in-frame clones alone and is incomplete. The sample contains tens of thousands of clones, roughly 88% of which appear only once. The sample comprised peripheral blood. The source is a man aged 55 to 70 with acute or convalescent COVID-19.

The V call is TRBV4-1, the J call TRBJ2-1, with D possibly matching TRBD1 (6 bases). The germline gives CDR1 MGHRA, CDR2 YSYEKL. This CDR3 has 15 amino acids. Trimming removed 0 bases at V and 2 bases at J, with 8 bases between. Written as DNA, the CDR3 is TGCGCCAGCAGCCAAGAACAGGGACCCTACAATGAGCAGTTCTTC. It is translated as CASSQEQGPYNEQFF.

J is TRBJ1-2 and V is TRBV28; D unresolved. Germline CDR1 reads MDHEN; CDR2 reads SYDVKM. Trimming shortened V by 5 bases and J by 8 bases, and 9 bases separated the two germline ends. This CDR3 is built from 11 residues. In DNA form, the CDR3 reads TGTGCCAGCAGTCTTACTTGGGGCTACACCTTC. Protein product: CASSLTWGYTF.

This chain connects TRBV27 to TRBJ1-6; D unresolved. Trimming removed 6 bases from V and 4 bases from J, with 16 bases in between. This CDR3 is built from 16 residues. Germline values: CDR1 MNHEY, CDR2 SMNVEV (reference sequence). The CDR3 region has the DNA TGTGCCAGCAGCTTAAAGGCGGCGGGATATAATTCACCCCTCCACTTT. Its translation is CASSLKAAGYNSPLHF.

The V call is TRBV6-6, the J call TRBJ1-5; 8 nucleotides line up with TRBD1. CDR1 and CDR2 (germline): MNHNY, SVGAGI (reference sequence). The J segment lost 6 bases and the V segment lost 5 bases, leaving 0 bases of the junction unmatched. CDR3 size: 12 residues. CDR3 amino acids: CASSQGAQPQHF. CDR3 coding DNA: TGTGCCAGCAGTCAGGGGGCTCAGCCCCAGCATTTT.

The J gene is TRBJ1-4, the V gene TRBV9, with a weak D call TRBD1 (6 bases). This CDR3 spans 15 amino acids. Trimming removed 5 bases from V and 2 bases from J, with 13 bases in between. Germline V CDR1 and CDR2: SGDLS, YYNGEE. This CDR3 reads CASSYRASTNEKLFF. CDR3 nucleotides: TGTGCCAGCAGTTACAGGGCGTCCACTAATGAAAAACTGTTTTTT. The complete variable domain, with remaining parts taken from reference TRBV9 and TRBJ1-4, reads DSGVTQTPKHLITATGQRVTLRCSPRSGDLSVYWYQQSLDQGLQFLIQYYNGEERAKGNILERFSAQQFPDLHSELNLSSLELGDSALYFCASSYRASTNEKLFFGSGTQLSVL.

This chain connects TRBV28 to TRBJ1-4; tentative D call: TRBD1 (5 bases). Germline V gene data show CDR1 as MDHEN and CDR2 as SYDVKM. CDR3 length: 17 amino acids. V gave up 7 bases and J gave up 8 bases, with 26 bases separating them. The CDR3 region is CASNTVRGVRLREKLFF. Written as DNA, the CDR3 is TGTGCCAGCAACACCGTGCGGGGGGTGAGGCTGCGGGAAAAACTGTTTTTT.

The chain is built from TRBV7-8 and TRBJ1-1; D is uncertain. The germline V gene has CDR1 SGHVS and CDR2 FQNEAQ. Trimming left V 4 bases short and J 8 bases short, with 17 bases between. The CDR3 contains 14 residues. The CDR3 bases are TGTGCCAGCAGCTCGGGTCATGGTGCAGCCGAAGCTTTCTTT. Its protein is CASSSGHGAAEAFF.

In this sample, this clone turned up a few times. This sequence joins TRBV7-2 and TRBJ1-5; 8 bases are a match to TRBD1. Germline V gene lookup returns CDR1 SGHTA and CDR2 FQGNSA. V lost 5 bases and J lost 2; bases outside the gene matches: 2. This CDR3 is built from 14 residues. CDR3 DNA sequence: TGTGCCAGCAGCGTGACAGGGGGCAATCAGCCCCAGCATTTT. Translated: CASSVTGGNQPQHF.